This T cell receptor (beta chain) was sequenced in a study of T-cell reconstitution after alpha-beta-depleted transplantation in children. Researchers prepared the TCRbeta library using unique molecular identifiers, the study reports. One entry per CDR3 protein, called by TCRdb with MiXCR from the PCR reads. Here the sample spans some 300,000 distinct CDR3 sequences, over 9% being singletons. This clonotype was seen only a few times. The CDR3 spans 15 residues. Trimming took 11 bases from V and 2 from J, leaving 16 bases between them. The TCR was taken from a human donor who donated a stem cell graft to a child with acute lymphoblastic leukemia. Here the sequenced sample was PBMCs from the stem cell graft donor, taken from the stem cell graft. The chain joins TRBV12-3 or TRBV12-4 to TRBJ2-6; tentatively, D is TRBD1 or TRBD2 (6 bases each). CDR3 nucleotide sequence: TGTGCCGGACTAAAGACAGGAGCTGGGGCCAACGTCCTGACTTTC. Amino acids: CAGLKTGAGANVLTF.